This T cell receptor beta chain was sequenced during a study of T cell changes during pregnancy in multiple sclerosis. TCRdb's copy holds only in-frame clones and misses some; the assay was immunoSEQ multiplex PCR. The data contain about 31,000 clones, 70% to 90% of them seen just once; the ten biggest clones take up 5.5% to 8%. This CDR3 is built from 16 residues. The V gene lost 3 bases and the J gene lost 0 bases, with 14 bases spanning the gap. The germline V gene encodes CDR1 MGHDK and CDR2 SYGVNS. This chain connects TRBV25-1 to TRBJ1-1, with D perhaps TRBD1 (6 bases). This sequence originates from a female donor with multiple sclerosis, enrolled in a pregnancy study. The sequencing here drew on CD8+ T cells from peripheral blood mononuclear cells, taken in the second trimester of pregnancy. The CDR3 reads CASSDQTGTLNTEAFF. CDR3 DNA sequence: TGTGCCAGCAGTGATCAGACCGGGACATTGAACACTGAAGCTTTCTTT.